Below, 13 T cell receptor beta chains from the same sample are listed, as sequenced in a study of cytomegalovirus exposure and HLA in healthy donors (dated by TCRdb to 2017 to 2019). Receptor libraries were prepared by the immunoSEQ multiplex PCR assay. The multiplex PCR relied on a mix of 60 forward primers for TCR Vbeta segments and 13 reverse primers for TCR Jbeta segments. Sourced from immuneACCESS, this table was stored by TCRdb with only in-frame sequences that have V and J called. A share of the clones is absent; for the studies checked, an unresolved V gene accounts for under half, and the remainder has no known explanation. This specimen's table enumerates 85,000 to 110,000 clones. Of the sample, about 3% falls within the top ten clones. The specimen was PBMCs. The origin of the receptors is a man aged 35 to 55 in good health and CMV-seronegative.

The chain uses TRBV27 and TRBJ1-5; D is uncertain. The CDR3 is 14 amino acids. Trimming shortened V by 2 bases and J by 0 bases, and 5 bases separated the two germline ends. Germline CDR1 MNHEY, CDR2 SMNVEV (reference sequence). Here the CDR3 reads CASSLTNSNQPQHF. CDR3 DNA sequence: TGTGCCAGCAGTTTAACTAATAGCAATCAGCCCCAGCATTTT.

The gene calls are TRBV11-2 and TRBJ2-7; TRBD2 matches 12 bases. The length of the CDR3 is 18 residues. The J segment lost 1 base and the V segment lost 3 bases, leaving 10 bases of the junction unmatched. The germline V gene encodes CDR1 SGHAT and CDR2 FQNNGV. CDR3 DNA sequence: TGTGCCAGCAGCTTGACTAGCGGGAGCGGTACCCAATCCTACGAGCAGTACTTC. Residues: CASSLTSGSGTQSYEQYF.

The V call is TRBV15, the J call TRBJ1-3; D is perhaps TRBD1 (5 bases). Trimming left V 0 bases short and J 8 bases short, with 14 bases between. The CDR3 totals 15 residues. Germline assignment: CDR1 LNHNV and CDR2 YYDKDF (reference sequence). The CDR3: CATSRDRGPKDTIYF. DNA for the CDR3: TGTGCCACCAGCAGAGATAGGGGCCCAAAGGACACCATATATTTT.

The chain recombines TRBV29-1 with TRBJ2-3, with 7 bases identical to TRBD1. V lost 7 bases to trimming and J lost 2 bases; unmatched junction nucleotides: 6. Germline V gene lookup returns CDR1 SQVTM and CDR2 ANQGSEA. The CDR3 runs 13 residues. The CDR3 sequence is CSGRDSYTDTQYF. The CDR3 coding sequence is TGCAGCGGAAGGGACAGTTACACAGATACGCAGTATTTT.

This sequence joins TRBV6-6 and TRBJ2-5; 7 positions agree with TRBD1. The J segment lost 4 bases and the V segment lost 6 bases, leaving 11 bases of the junction unmatched. Germline values: CDR1 MNHNY, CDR2 SVGAGI (reference sequence). The CDR3 has 15 amino acids. The CDR3 here is CASSLISGTAETQYF. The CDR3 DNA is TGTGCCAGCAGCCTAATCTCCGGGACAGCAGAGACCCAGTACTTC.

The chain is built from TRBV5-4 and TRBJ2-1, with 7 bases fitting TRBD2. This CDR3 spans 15 amino acids. J lost 7 bases, V lost 2 bases, and 9 bases had no gene match. Germline CDR1 SGHNT, CDR2 YYREEE (reference sequence). In DNA form, the CDR3 reads TGTGCCAGCAGCTTTTGGGTCCTCGGGGGGAATGAGCAGTTCTTC. Protein product: CASSFWVLGGNEQFF.

The chain recombines TRBV5-1 with TRBJ2-7; the match to TRBD1 covers 10 bases. With 0 bases clipped from V and 3 bases from J, the junction kept 3 bases outside the gene matches. The CDR3 consists of 15 residues. Germline CDR1 is SGHRS and CDR2 is YFSETQ. The CDR3 loop is CASSLEGQGGYEQYF. CDR3 nucleotide sequence: TGCGCCAGCAGCTTGGAAGGACAGGGGGGCTACGAGCAGTACTTC.

The chain carries TRBV6-6 and TRBJ1-1, with TRBD1 matching over 9 bases. The junction had 8 bases not matched to a gene; V was cut back by 3 bases and J by 3 bases. Germline CDR1 reads MNHNY; CDR2 reads SVGAGI (reference sequence). This CDR3 region has 16 residues. CDR3 bases: TGTGCCAGCAGTTATGACAGGGGGTATTTGGACACTGAAGCTTTCTTT. Translation: CASSYDRGYLDTEAFF.

V gene TRBV28 combines with J gene TRBJ2-1; TRBD2 agrees at 7 bases. Germline CDR1 and CDR2: MDHEN and SYDVKM. The CDR3 totals 15 residues. After removal of 4 bases from V and 0 bases from J, the junction contained 3 bases not matched to a gene. The CDR3 bases are TGTGCCAGCAGTTCCGGCGGGAGCTCCTACAATGAGCAGTTCTTC. Translating gives CASSSGGSSYNEQFF.

The genes are TRBV30 and TRBJ2-1, with 14 positions matching TRBD2. This CDR3 contains 15 residues. Germline assignment: CDR1 GTSNPN and CDR2 SVGIG (reference sequence). J was trimmed by 9 bases and V by 3 bases; bases with no gene match: 7. This chain's CDR3 is CAWSSGLAGGSEQFF. The CDR3 DNA sequence: TGTGCCTGGAGCTCAGGACTAGCGGGGGGCAGTGAGCAGTTCTTC.

Note on this clone: Its ends do not fully match the called genes, so a read error is possible. The chain uses TRBV5-5 and TRBJ1-5; no clear D. The CDR3 loop spans 15 amino acids. Per germline, CDR1 SGHKS and CDR2 YYEKEE (reference sequence). The CDR3 spells CASSLHEGSGQPQHF. Here the CDR3 DNA reads TGCGCCAGCAGCCTTCATGAGGGATCGGGCCAGCCCCAGCATTTT.

The rearrangement joins TRBV7-2 to TRBJ2-7; 7 nucleotides align to TRBD1. Germline V gene data show CDR1 as SGHTA and CDR2 as FQGNSA. The junction had 11 bases not matched to a gene; V was cut back by 4 bases and J by 5 bases. The CDR3 sequence is 15 residues long. The DNA of the CDR3 is TGTGCCAGCAGCTGGCCCCAGACAGGGTTCCACGAGCAGTACTTC. Amino acids: CASSWPQTGFHEQYF.

The chain carries TRBV5-1 and TRBJ2-5, with TRBD1 matching over 7 bases. This CDR3 is 15 amino acids long. CDR1 and CDR2 (germline): SGHRS, YFSETQ. J was trimmed by 1 base and V by 0 bases; bases with no gene match: 3. CDR3 nucleotides: TGCGCCAGCAGCTTGGCAGGGACAGTCCAAGAGACCCAGTACTTC. Translated: CASSLAGTVQETQYF.